This T cell receptor beta chain was recorded in a study of blood T cell repertoires in COVID-19. Study-wide background: Samples came from the United States, Italy and Spain, spanning acute and convalescent COVID-19. The analysed material was cDNA or gDNA that came from T cells, B-cell-depleted T cells, or PBMCs.

In the original processing: Using reference gene primer amplification, nucleated cell counts were estimated. Using immunoSEQ multiplex PCR, the repertoire was profiled, and TCRdb retains in-frame clones only, with some absent. V, J and clone size derive from that table, while D and trimming were established from the DNA sequence. Of about 72,000 clones detected, roughly 88% appear once; the ten largest clones hold approximately 31%. The germline gives CDR1 SNHLY, CDR2 FYNNEI. This CDR3 region has 17 residues. V was clipped by 7 bases and J by 8 bases, with 26 bases between them. This clone was counted once.

The genes are TRBV2 and TRBJ1-4, with D possibly TRBD1 on 6 matching bases. The source is a man aged 45-60 years with acute or convalescent COVID-19. The sequencing sample was made of peripheral blood. CDR3 bases: TGTGCCAGCAAGGGGGGGACAAGTTTTATTGGGCCCGAAAAACTGTTTTTT. It specifies CASKGGTSFIGPEKLFF.